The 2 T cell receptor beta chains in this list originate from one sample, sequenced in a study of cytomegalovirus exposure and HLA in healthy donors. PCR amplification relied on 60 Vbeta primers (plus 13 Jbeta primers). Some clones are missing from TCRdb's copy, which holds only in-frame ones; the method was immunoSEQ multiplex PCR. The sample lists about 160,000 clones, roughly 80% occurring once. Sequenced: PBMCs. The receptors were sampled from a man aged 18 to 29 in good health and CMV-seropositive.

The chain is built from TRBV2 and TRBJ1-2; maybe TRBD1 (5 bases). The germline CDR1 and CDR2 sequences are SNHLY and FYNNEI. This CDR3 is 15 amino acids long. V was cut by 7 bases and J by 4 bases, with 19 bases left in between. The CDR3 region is CASTSGLGRAYGYTF. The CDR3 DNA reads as TGTGCCAGCACCTCGGGTCTGGGCAGGGCCTATGGCTACACCTTC.

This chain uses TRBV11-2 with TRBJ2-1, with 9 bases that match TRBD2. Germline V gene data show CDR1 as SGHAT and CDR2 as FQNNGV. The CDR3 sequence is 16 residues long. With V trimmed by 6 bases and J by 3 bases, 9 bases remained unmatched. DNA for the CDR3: TGTGCCAGCAGGGACCTGACTAGCGGAAACTACAATGAGCAGTTCTTC. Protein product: CASRDLTSGNYNEQFF.